The sequence of this T cell receptor (beta chain) was determined in a study of blood T cell repertoires in COVID-19. About the study: Spain, Italy and the United States supplied samples that represented acute and convalescent COVID-19. The analysed material was cDNA or gDNA that came from T cells, B-cell-depleted T cells, or PBMCs.

Per the original methods: Amplification of reference gene primers provided the estimated nucleated cell counts. Profiling relied on immunoSEQ multiplex PCR, and the TCRdb table lists in-frame clones only, not all of them. That table gives V, J and clone size, and the DNA gave D and trimming. The sample lists roughly 34,000 clones, about 75% seen once, with roughly 15% in the top ten. Germline V gene sequence: CDR1 MNHEY, CDR2 SVGAGI. This CDR3 contains 15 residues. The V end was cut by 7 bases, the J end by 3 bases, with 15 bases between. Sample: peripheral blood. The chain uses TRBV6-5 and TRBJ2-2; TRBD2 might be the D (5 bases). The TCR sequence derives from a man older than 75 with active or convalescent COVID-19. The DNA of the CDR3 is TGTGCCAGCACCGGAGGAACATCCTACACCGGGGAGCTGTTTTTT. Protein sequence: CASTGGTSYTGELFF.